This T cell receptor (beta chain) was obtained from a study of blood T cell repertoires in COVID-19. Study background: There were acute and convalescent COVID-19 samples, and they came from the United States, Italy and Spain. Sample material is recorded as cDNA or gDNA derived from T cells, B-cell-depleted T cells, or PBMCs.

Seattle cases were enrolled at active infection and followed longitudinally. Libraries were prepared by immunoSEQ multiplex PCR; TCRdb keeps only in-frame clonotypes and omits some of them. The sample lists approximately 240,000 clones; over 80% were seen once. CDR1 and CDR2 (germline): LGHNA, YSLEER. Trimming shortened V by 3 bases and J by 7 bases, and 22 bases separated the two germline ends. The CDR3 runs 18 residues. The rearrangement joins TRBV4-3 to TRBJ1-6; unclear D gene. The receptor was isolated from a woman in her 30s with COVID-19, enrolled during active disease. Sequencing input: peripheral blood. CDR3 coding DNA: TGCGCCAGCAGCCAGAGGGTCCGAGATGAACATGACAATTCACCCCTCCACTTT. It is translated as CASSQRVRDEHDNSPLHF.